This entry lists 11 T cell receptor beta chains sequenced from one sample in a study of PD-L1 blockade in urothelial cancer. The protocol was immunoSEQ multiplex PCR, while the TCRdb copy is restricted to in-frame clones and leaves out a portion. In the table there are tens of thousands of clones, about four fifths of which are singletons. This specimen was PBMCs, taken around atezolizumab (anti-PD-L1) treatment. Receptors were obtained from a man aged 60 to 75 with urothelial cancer.

This rearrangement joins TRBV28 to TRBJ1-5, with D unresolved. Trimming shortened V by 8 bases and J by 4 bases, and 12 bases separated the two germline ends. This CDR3 spans 13 amino acids. Germline V gene sequence: CDR1 MDHEN, CDR2 SYDVKM. This CDR3 is CASAWEVNQPQHF. CDR3 in DNA: TGTGCCAGCGCCTGGGAGGTAAATCAGCCCCAGCATTTT.

This chain uses TRBV19 with TRBJ2-4, with TRBD1 as a possible D gene (5 bases). The CDR3 covers 16 residues. Germline V gene sequence: CDR1 LNHDA, CDR2 SQIVND (reference sequence). Trimming shortened V by 5 bases and J by 0 bases, and 14 bases separated the two germline ends. In nucleotides, the CDR3 is TGTGCCAGTAGTCCACGGACATCTTTAGCCAAAAACATTCAGTACTTC. Its protein is CASSPRTSLAKNIQYF.

The chain couples TRBV7-9 to TRBJ1-5; tentatively, D is TRBD1 (5 bases). Germline V gene sequence: CDR1 SEHNR, CDR2 FQNEAQ (reference sequence). The CDR3 is 16 residues long. V lost 1 base and J 4 bases, leaving 14 bases between the germline ends. The DNA of the CDR3 is TGTGCCAGCAGCTTAGGGCCGGGGGGTGATAATCAGCCCCAGCATTTT. Protein sequence: CASSLGPGGDNQPQHF.

The table lists this clone with a few counts. The rearrangement joins TRBV6-5 to TRBJ1-2; TRBD1 is a possible D gene (5 bases). V was clipped by 0 bases and J by 7 bases, with 9 bases between them. The CDR3 extends over 13 amino acids. Germline CDR1 MNHEY, CDR2 SVGAGI. The CDR3 nucleotides are TGTGCCAGCAGTTACTCTATCGGGGGTGGCTACACCTTC. Translated, it gives CASSYSIGGGYTF.

The chain carries TRBV27 and TRBJ1-4, with 9 bases fitting TRBD1. The CDR3 is 14 amino acids. Unmatched junction bases numbered 3, after V lost 3 bases and J lost 7 bases. The germline V gene has CDR1 MNHEY and CDR2 SMNVEV (reference sequence). The CDR3 region is CASSLVQGAEKLFF. The CDR3 DNA reads TGTGCCAGCAGTTTGGTACAGGGGGCTGAAAAACTGTTTTTT.

The V gene is TRBV10-3, the J gene TRBJ2-1; TRBD2 matches 8 bases. Germline V lookup: CDR1 ENHRY, CDR2 SYGVKD. The CDR3 spans 20 residues. J lost 1 base, V lost 0 bases, and 14 bases had no gene match. The chain's CDR3 is CAISESKRTRAGVSYNEQFF. CDR3 nucleotides: TGTGCCATCAGTGAGTCGAAGCGGACAAGAGCGGGGGTGTCCTACAATGAGCAGTTCTTC.

Only one count was recorded for this clone. The V gene is TRBV7-9, the J gene TRBJ2-7; TRBD1 matches 9 bases. V dropped 4 bases and J dropped 1; count of bases not matched to a gene: 2. Germline loops: CDR1 SEHNR, CDR2 FQNEAQ (reference sequence). This CDR3 is built from 14 residues. The DNA for the CDR3 is TGTGCCAGCAGCTCCGGGACAGGGTCCTACGAGCAGTACTTC. This translates into CASSSGTGSYEQYF.

CDR3 coding DNA: TGTGCCAGCAGTTTGACAGCGAACACCGGGGAGCTGTTTTTT. It codes for CASSLTANTGELFF. The V and J genes are TRBV6-5 and TRBJ2-2; possibly TRBD1 for D (5 bases). Germline V lookup: CDR1 MNHEY, CDR2 SVGAGI. V lost 4 bases and J lost 0, with 6 bases in between. The CDR3 covers 14 residues.

This clone has only a few counts. This CDR3 reads CASRNQVRVDYGYTF. The CDR3 nucleotides read TGTGCCAGCCGTAATCAAGTACGAGTGGACTATGGCTACACCTTC. The chain has TRBV6-5 and TRBJ1-2; no clear D. The V gene's germline CDR1 is MNHEY and CDR2 SVGAGI. Trimming left V 8 bases short and J 3 bases short, with 19 bases between. There are 15 residues in the CDR3.

The chain employs TRBV6-5 and TRBJ1-1, with 7 bases fitting TRBD1. The V gene end was trimmed by 6 bases and the J gene end by 7 bases; junction bases not matched to a gene: 8. Germline CDR1 and CDR2: MNHEY and SVGAGI. The CDR3 is 13 amino acids. The CDR3, as DNA: TGTGCCAGCAGGTCACAGGGGCCCGGTGAAGCTTTCTTT. The encoded protein is CASRSQGPGEAFF.

CDR3 in amino acids: CASSVPGGYNEQFF. CDR3 in DNA: TGTGCCAGCAGCGTGCCGGGGGGCTACAATGAGCAGTTCTTC. The chain joins TRBV5-6 to TRBJ2-1, with 7 bases fitting TRBD2. The germline CDR1 and CDR2 sequences are SGHDT and YYEEEE. Losses at the gene ends were 4 bases for V and 3 bases for J; bases not matched to a gene: 4. The CDR3 is made up of 14 amino acids.